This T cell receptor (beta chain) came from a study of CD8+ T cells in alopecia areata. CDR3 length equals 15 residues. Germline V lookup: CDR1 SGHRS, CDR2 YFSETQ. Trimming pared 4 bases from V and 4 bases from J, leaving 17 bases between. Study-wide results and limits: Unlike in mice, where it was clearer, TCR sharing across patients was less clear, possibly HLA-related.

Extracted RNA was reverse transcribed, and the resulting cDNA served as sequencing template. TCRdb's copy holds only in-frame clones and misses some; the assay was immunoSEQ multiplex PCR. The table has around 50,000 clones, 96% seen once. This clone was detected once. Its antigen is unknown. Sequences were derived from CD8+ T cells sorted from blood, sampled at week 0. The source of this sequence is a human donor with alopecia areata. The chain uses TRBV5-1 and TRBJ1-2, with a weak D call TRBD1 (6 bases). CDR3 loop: CASSPAGGGGYGYTF. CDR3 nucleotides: TGCGCCAGCAGCCCGGCGGGGGGCGGAGGCTATGGCTACACCTTC.